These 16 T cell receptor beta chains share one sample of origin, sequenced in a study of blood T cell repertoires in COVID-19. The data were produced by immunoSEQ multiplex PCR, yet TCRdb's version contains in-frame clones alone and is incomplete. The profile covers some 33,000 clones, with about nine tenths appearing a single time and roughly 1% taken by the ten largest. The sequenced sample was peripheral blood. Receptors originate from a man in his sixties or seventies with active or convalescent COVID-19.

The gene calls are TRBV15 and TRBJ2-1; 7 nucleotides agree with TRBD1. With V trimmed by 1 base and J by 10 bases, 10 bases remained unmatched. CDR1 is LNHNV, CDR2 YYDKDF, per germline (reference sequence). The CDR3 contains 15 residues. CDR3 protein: CATSRAGGSFWEQFF. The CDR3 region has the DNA TGTGCCACCAGCAGAGCAGGGGGTAGTTTTTGGGAGCAGTTCTTC.

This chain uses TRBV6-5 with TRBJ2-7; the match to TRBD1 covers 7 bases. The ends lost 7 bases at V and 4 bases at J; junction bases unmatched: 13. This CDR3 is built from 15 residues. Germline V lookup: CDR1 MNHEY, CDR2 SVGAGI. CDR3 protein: CASNKREGAVYEQYF. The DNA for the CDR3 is TGTGCCAGCAACAAAAGAGAGGGGGCCGTTTACGAGCAGTACTTC.

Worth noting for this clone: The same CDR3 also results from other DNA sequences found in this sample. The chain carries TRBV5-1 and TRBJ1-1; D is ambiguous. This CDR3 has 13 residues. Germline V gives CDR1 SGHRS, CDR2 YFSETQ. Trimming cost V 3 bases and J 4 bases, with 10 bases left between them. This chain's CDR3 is CASSSGVSTEAFF. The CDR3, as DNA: TGCGCCAGCAGCTCCGGAGTTTCCACTGAAGCTTTCTTT.

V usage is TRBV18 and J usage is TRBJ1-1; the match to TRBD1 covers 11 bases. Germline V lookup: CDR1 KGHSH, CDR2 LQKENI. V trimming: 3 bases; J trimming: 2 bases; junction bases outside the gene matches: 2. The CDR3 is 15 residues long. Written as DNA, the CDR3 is TGTGCCAGCTCACCCGGGACAGGGGGTAACACTGAAGCTTTCTTT. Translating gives CASSPGTGGNTEAFF.

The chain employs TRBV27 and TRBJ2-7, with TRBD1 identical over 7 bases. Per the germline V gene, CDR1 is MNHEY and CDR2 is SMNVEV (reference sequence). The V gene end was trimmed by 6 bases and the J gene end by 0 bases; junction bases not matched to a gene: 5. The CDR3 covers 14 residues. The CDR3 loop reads CASSQDRHSYEQYF. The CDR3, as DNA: TGTGCCAGCAGCCAGGACAGGCACTCCTACGAGCAGTACTTC.

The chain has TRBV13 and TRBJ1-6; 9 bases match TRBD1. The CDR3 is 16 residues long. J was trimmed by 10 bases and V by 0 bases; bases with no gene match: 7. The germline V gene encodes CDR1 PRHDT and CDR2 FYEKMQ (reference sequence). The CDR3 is CASSLGLGQGRSPLHF. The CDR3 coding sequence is TGTGCCAGCAGCTTAGGCCTCGGACAGGGGCGATCACCCCTCCACTTT.

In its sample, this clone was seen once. The DNA of the CDR3 is TGTGCCATCAGTCCTAGCGGGAGAGGGCGGGAGACCCAGTACTTC. Its translation: CAISPSGRGRETQYF. The chain couples TRBV10-3 to TRBJ2-5; 10 nucleotides agree with TRBD2. V trimming: 5 bases; J trimming: 5 bases; junction bases outside the gene matches: 8. This CDR3 contains 15 residues. Germline lookup yields CDR1 ENHRY and CDR2 SYGVKD.

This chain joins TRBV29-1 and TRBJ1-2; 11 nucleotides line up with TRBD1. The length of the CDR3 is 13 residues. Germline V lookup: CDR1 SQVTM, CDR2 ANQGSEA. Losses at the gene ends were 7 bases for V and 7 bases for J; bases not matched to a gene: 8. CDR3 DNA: TGCAGCGCCCCTGGGACAGGGGGTTTTGGCTACACCTTC. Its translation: CSAPGTGGFGYTF. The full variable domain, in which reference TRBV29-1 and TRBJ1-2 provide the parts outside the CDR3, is SAVISQKPSRDICQRGTSLTIQCQVDSQVTMMFWYRQQPGQSLTLIATANQGSEATYESGFVIDKFPISRPNLTFSTLTVSNMSPEDSSIYLCSAPGTGGFGYTFGSGTRLTVV.

Here the CDR3 DNA reads TGTGCCAGCAGCTGGACAGGAGGGCAGCCCCAGCATTTT. Translating it yields CASSWTGGQPQHF. V and J are TRBV7-2 and TRBJ1-5; 7 bases are shared with TRBD1. Trimming removed 4 bases from V and 7 bases from J; junction bases left unmatched: 4. Germline V gene sequence: CDR1 SGHTA, CDR2 FQGNSA. CDR3 length: 13 amino acids.

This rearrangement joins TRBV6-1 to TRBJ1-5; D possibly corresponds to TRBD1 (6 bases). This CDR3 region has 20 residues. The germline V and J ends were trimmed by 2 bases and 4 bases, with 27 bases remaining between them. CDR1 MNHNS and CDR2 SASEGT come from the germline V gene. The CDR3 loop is CASSEIEGGTAGAYNQPQHF. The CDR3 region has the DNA TGTGCCAGCAGTGAAATCGAGGGGGGGACGGCCGGGGCCTATAATCAGCCCCAGCATTTT.

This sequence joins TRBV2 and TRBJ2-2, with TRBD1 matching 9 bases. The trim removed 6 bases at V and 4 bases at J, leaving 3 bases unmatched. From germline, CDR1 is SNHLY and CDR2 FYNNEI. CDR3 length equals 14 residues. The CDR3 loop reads CASRDRGSTGELFF. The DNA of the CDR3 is TGTGCCAGCAGGGACAGGGGTAGCACCGGGGAGCTGTTTTTT.

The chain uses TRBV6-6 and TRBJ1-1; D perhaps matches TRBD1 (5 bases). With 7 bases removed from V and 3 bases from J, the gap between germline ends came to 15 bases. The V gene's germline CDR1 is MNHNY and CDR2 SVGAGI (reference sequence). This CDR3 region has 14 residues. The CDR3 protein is CASTQGTGDTEAFF. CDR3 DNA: TGTGCCAGCACCCAAGGGACGGGAGACACTGAAGCTTTCTTT.

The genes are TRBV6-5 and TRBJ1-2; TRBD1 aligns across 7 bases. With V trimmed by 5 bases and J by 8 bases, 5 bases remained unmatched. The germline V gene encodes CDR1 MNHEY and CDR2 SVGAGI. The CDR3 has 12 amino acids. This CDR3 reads CASSQSGQGYTF. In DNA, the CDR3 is TGTGCCAGCAGTCAATCGGGACAGGGCTACACCTTC.

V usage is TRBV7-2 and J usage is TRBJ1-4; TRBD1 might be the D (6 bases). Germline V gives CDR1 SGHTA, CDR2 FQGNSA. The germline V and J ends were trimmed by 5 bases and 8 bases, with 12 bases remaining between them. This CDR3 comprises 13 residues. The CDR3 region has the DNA TGTGCCAGCAGCCTTTCGGACAGCGAAAAACTGTTTTTT. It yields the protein CASSLSDSEKLFF.

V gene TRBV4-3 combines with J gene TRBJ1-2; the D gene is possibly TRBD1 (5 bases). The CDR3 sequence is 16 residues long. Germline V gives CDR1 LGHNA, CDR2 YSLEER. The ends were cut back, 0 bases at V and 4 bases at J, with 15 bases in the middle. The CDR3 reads CASSQDRGGWGYGYTF. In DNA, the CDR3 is TGCGCCAGCAGCCAAGATCGGGGGGGATGGGGCTATGGCTACACCTTC.

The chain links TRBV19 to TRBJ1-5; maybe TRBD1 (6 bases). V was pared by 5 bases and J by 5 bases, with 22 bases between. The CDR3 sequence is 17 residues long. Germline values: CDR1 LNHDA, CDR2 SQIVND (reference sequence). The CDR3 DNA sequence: TGTGCCAGTAGTCAGACGACAGGTCCCGGGCGGGATCAGCCCCAGCATTTT. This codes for CASSQTTGPGRDQPQHF. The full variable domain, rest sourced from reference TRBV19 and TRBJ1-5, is DGGITQSPKYLFRKEGQNVTLSCEQNLNHDAMYWYRQDPGQGLRLIYYSQIVNDFQKGDIAEGYSVSREKKESFPLTVTSAQKNPTAFYLCASSQTTGPGRDQPQHFGDGTRLSIL.